This TCR beta chain appears in the sequencing data of a study of T cell repertoires in cytomegalovirus infection. Whole-study context: It was recently identified HLA-C-restricted and well-studied HLA-B-restricted CMV epitopes that the study used. An indication of both CMV infection and matching HLA type came from public TCR beta signatures.

Concerning this clonotype: As yet, its antigen is unknown.

General observations from the study: CMV-specific HLA-C-restricted TCR beta clonotypes dominated the ex vivo response.

TCRdb re-called the reads through MiXCR, storing one row per CDR3 protein. Of about 770,000 distinct CDR3 sequences in the sample, roughly 28% were seen once. Germline CDR1 ENHRY, CDR2 SYGVKD. The CDR3 covers 18 residues. With V trimmed by 3 bases and J by 3 bases, 12 bases remained unmatched. The clonotype originates from a human donor in good health (CMV status not recorded). Some clones in this sample may be carry-over from other donors' samples. The material was cultured CD8+ T cells from PBMCs, obtained from culture after CMV antigen stimulation. The rearrangement links TRBV10-3 to TRBJ2-1, with 9 bases fitting TRBD2. DNA for the CDR3: TGTGCCATCAGTGAAGTAAGCGGGGGGCCACAGTTCTACAATGAGCAGTTCTTC. This sequence encodes CAISEVSGGPQFYNEQFF.